These 16 T cell receptor beta chains were all obtained from the same sample, sequenced in a study of regulatory T cells in long-lasting Graves disease. Specified time point: newly diagnosed GD, antithyroid drugs for less than 3 months. Construction of the TCR library relied on RNA isolated from PBMCs. Assembly of TCR beta libraries relied on iRepertoire HTBI primers together with Arm-PCR of CDR3 regions. TCRdb re-analysed the multiplex PCR reads in MiXCR, keeping a single row per CDR3 protein. The sample lists around 450,000 distinct CDR3 sequences, about 15% occurring once. These data also formed part of another study, on T cells in Graves' hyperthyroidism and ophthalmopathy.

The source was peripheral blood mononuclear cells (PBMCs), collected at new diagnosis, from a patient treated with antithyroid drugs. These receptors were obtained from a woman in her forties with Graves disease.

There are many counts of this clonotype. The rearrangement joins TRBV2 to TRBJ2-1; 8 bases match TRBD1. The CDR3 loop spans 13 amino acids. Trimming cost V 7 bases and J 5 bases; bases outside gene matches: 4. Germline lookup yields CDR1 SNHLY and CDR2 FYNNEI. The CDR3 DNA follows: TGTGCCAGCACCAGGGGGCCTAACAATGAGCAGTTCTTC. It specifies CASTRGPNNEQFF.

This clonotype was counted many times. The chain is built from TRBV2 and TRBJ2-7, with 7 positions matching TRBD1. The length of the CDR3 is 16 residues. Trimming took 6 bases from V and 2 from J; bases not matched to a gene: 13. Germline assignment: CDR1 SNHLY and CDR2 FYNNEI. The CDR3 region has the DNA TGTGCCAGCAGCCGTACGTTACAGGGGAGCCCCTACGAGCAGTACTTC. It codes for CASSRTLQGSPYEQYF.

This clonotype was found a few times. The rearrangement joins TRBV6-1 to TRBJ2-2, with 7 bases matching TRBD1. The ends lost 7 bases at V and 1 base at J; junction bases unmatched: 3. The CDR3 is 14 residues long. From germline, CDR1 is MNHNS and CDR2 SASEGT. This chain's CDR3 is CASNTGVNTGELFF. The CDR3 DNA is TGTGCCAGCAATACAGGGGTGAACACCGGGGAGCTGTTTTTT.

This clonotype was detected a few times. V usage is TRBV9 and J usage is TRBJ2-5; D is perhaps TRBD2 (5 bases). The germline V gene encodes CDR1 SGDLS and CDR2 YYNGEE. V was pared by 0 bases and J by 4 bases, with 13 bases between. CDR3 size: 15 residues. The CDR3 spells CASSVVGGSGETQYF. The DNA of the CDR3 is TGTGCCAGCAGCGTAGTAGGCGGGTCCGGAGAGACCCAGTACTTC. Variable domain in full (rest from reference TRBV9 and TRBJ2-5): DSGVTQTPKHLITATGQRVTLRCSPRSGDLSVYWYQQSLDQGLQFLIQYYNGEERAKGNILERFSAQQFPDLHSELNLSSLELGDSALYFCASSVVGGSGETQYFGPGTRLLVL.

This clonotype was seen at least ten times. CDR3 DNA sequence: TGTGCCAGCAGCTGGGGTGGGCGGGAGACCCAGTACTTC. Its translation is CASSWGGRETQYF. The V call is TRBV11-2, the J call TRBJ2-5, with no clear D. Germline CDR1 reads SGHAT; CDR2 reads FQNNGV. V lost 4 bases and J lost 5, with 11 bases in between. The CDR3 consists of 13 residues.

V gene TRBV19 combines with J gene TRBJ1-5; the D gene is possibly TRBD1 (5 bases). The ends were cut back, 6 bases at V and 1 base at J, with 16 bases in the middle. This CDR3 has 16 residues. The germline gives CDR1 LNHDA, CDR2 SQIVND (reference sequence). Here the CDR3 DNA reads TGTGCCAGTAGGCCCGGGGGAGGGCTGAGCAATCAGCCCCAGCATTTT. Its translation is CASRPGGGLSNQPQHF. The full variable domain, completed using reference TRBV19 and TRBJ1-5, is DGGITQSPKYLFRKEGQNVTLSCEQNLNHDAMYWYRQDPGQGLRLIYYSQIVNDFQKGDIAEGYSVSREKKESFPLTVTSAQKNPTAFYLCASRPGGGLSNQPQHFGDGTRLSIL.

The chain links TRBV18 to TRBJ1-6; D unresolved. Germline V gene data show CDR1 as KGHSH and CDR2 as LQKENI. CDR3 length: 15 amino acids. Trimming removed 1 base from V and 6 bases from J, with 10 bases in between. The CDR3 DNA sequence: TGTGCCAGCTCACCACTCGGATCAATTAATTCACCCCTCCACTTT. This translates into CASSPLGSINSPLHF.

The chain uses TRBV10-3 and TRBJ1-4; 9 bases fit TRBD1. This CDR3 is 16 amino acids long. V dropped 4 bases and J dropped 5; count of bases not matched to a gene: 8. CDR1 ENHRY and CDR2 SYGVKD come from the germline V gene. The CDR3 DNA follows: TGTGCCATCAGTGCTTGGGGCGGACAGGGGAATGAAAAACTGTTTTTT. Residues: CAISAWGGQGNEKLFF.

Many counts were recorded for this clonotype. This sequence joins TRBV12-3 or TRBV12-4 and TRBJ2-1; the D gene could be TRBD1 or TRBD2 (5 bases each). The V gene lost 6 bases and the J gene lost 6 bases, with 12 bases spanning the gap. The CDR3 covers 13 residues. CDR3 amino acids: CASRRGVVNEQFF. The CDR3 coding sequence is TGTGCCAGCAGGAGAGGGGTAGTCAATGAGCAGTTCTTC.

This clonotype was detected ten times or more. V gene TRBV27 combines with J gene TRBJ2-1; D is perhaps TRBD1 or TRBD2 (5 bases each). Trimming stripped 8 bases from V and 0 bases from J, with 17 bases between. Germline lookup yields CDR1 MNHEY and CDR2 SMNVEV (reference sequence). This CDR3 is built from 16 residues. DNA for the CDR3: TGTGCCAGCCAAACCGGGACCGATAGCTCCTACAATGAGCAGTTCTTC. Amino acid sequence: CASQTGTDSSYNEQFF.

This clonotype was detected ten times or more. The J gene is TRBJ2-2, the V gene TRBV7-3; the D gene is possibly TRBD1 (7 bases). CDR3 size: 16 residues. The germline V gene has CDR1 SGHTA and CDR2 FQGTGA. Trimming left V 5 bases short and J 3 bases short, with 16 bases between. The CDR3 is CASSPSGGTDTGELFF. The CDR3 coding sequence is TGTGCCAGCAGCCCCTCAGGCGGGACAGACACCGGGGAGCTGTTTTTT.

This clonotype was seen at least ten times. The V gene is TRBV7-6, the J gene TRBJ2-3; TRBD2 agrees at 12 bases. Germline CDR1 SGHVS, CDR2 FNYEAQ. This CDR3 is built from 17 residues. The ends lost 2 bases at V and 4 bases at J; junction bases unmatched: 7. In DNA form, the CDR3 reads TGTGCCAGCAGCTTAACCCTAGCGGGAGGGGCGGCAGATACGCAGTATTTT. Its translation: CASSLTLAGGAADTQYF.

In its sample, this clonotype was seen many times. The chain carries TRBV28 and TRBJ2-5, with 7 bases aligning to TRBD2. The CDR3 is 17 residues long. Germline V lookup: CDR1 MDHEN, CDR2 SYDVKM. V lost 1 base, J lost 5 bases, and 13 bases stayed unmatched. CDR3 protein: CASSLYRGRAVLETQYF. CDR3 sequence (DNA): TGTGCCAGCAGTTTATACCGGGGGAGGGCCGTATTGGAGACCCAGTACTTC.

This clonotype was recorded at least ten times. V gene TRBV19 combines with J gene TRBJ2-7, with D tentatively TRBD2 (6 bases). Trimming removed 4 bases from V and 0 bases from J, with 16 bases in between. Germline CDR1 reads LNHDA; CDR2 reads SQIVND (reference sequence). The length of the CDR3 is 16 residues. The CDR3 spells CASSRSREVPSYEQYF. CDR3 nucleotides: TGTGCCAGTAGTAGGTCGAGGGAGGTACCCTCCTACGAGCAGTACTTC.

This sequence joins TRBV18 and TRBJ2-7; tentatively, D is TRBD1 (7 bases). Germline V lookup: CDR1 KGHSH, CDR2 LQKENI. The V end was cut by 2 bases, the J end by 5 bases, with 19 bases between. The CDR3 extends over 16 amino acids. The CDR3 DNA follows: TGTGCCAGCTCACCAAAGGAGGGGACAGCCCGGAACGAGCAGTACTTC. It codes for CASSPKEGTARNEQYF. The whole variable domain, filled in from reference TRBV18 and TRBJ2-7, reads NAGVMQNPRHLVRRRGQEARLRCSPMKGHSHVYWYRQLPEEGLKFMVYLQKENIIDESGMPKERFSAEFPKEGPSILRIQQVVRGDSAAYFCASSPKEGTARNEQYFGPGTRLTVT.

This clonotype was counted ten times or more. The chain recombines TRBV13 with TRBJ1-1; D might be TRBD1 (6 bases). This CDR3 has 13 residues. Per the germline V gene, CDR1 is PRHDT and CDR2 is FYEKMQ (reference sequence). The V end was cut by 0 bases, the J end by 13 bases, with 15 bases between. In DNA, the CDR3 is TGTGCCAGCAGCTTAGGACAGGGCGTGAAGGTTTTCTTT. This codes for CASSLGQGVKVFF. The entire variable domain, with the rest obtained from reference TRBV13 and TRBJ1-1, is as follows: AAGVIQSPRHLIKEKRETATLKCYPIPRHDTVYWYQQGPGQDPQFLISFYEKMQSDKGSIPDRFSAQQFSDYHSELNMSSLELGDSALYFCASSLGQGVKVFFGQGTRLTVV.